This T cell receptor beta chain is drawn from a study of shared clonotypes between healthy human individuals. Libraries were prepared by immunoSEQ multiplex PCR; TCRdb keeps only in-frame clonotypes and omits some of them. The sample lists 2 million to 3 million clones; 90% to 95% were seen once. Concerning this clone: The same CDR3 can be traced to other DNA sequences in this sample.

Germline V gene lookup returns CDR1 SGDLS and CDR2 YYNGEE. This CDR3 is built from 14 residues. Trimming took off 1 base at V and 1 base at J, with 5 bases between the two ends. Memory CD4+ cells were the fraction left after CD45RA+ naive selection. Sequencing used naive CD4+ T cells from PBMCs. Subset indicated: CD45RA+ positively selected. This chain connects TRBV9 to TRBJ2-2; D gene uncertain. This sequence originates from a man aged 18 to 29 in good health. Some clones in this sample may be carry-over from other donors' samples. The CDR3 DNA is TGTGCCAGCAGCGTACGGATGAACACCGGGGAGCTGTTTTTT. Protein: CASSVRMNTGELFF.